This T cell receptor (beta chain) stems from a study of blood T cell repertoires in COVID-19. Turning to the study itself: Samples came from the United States, Italy and Spain, spanning acute and convalescent COVID-19. Sample material is recorded as cDNA or gDNA derived from T cells, B-cell-depleted T cells, or PBMCs.

Per the authors' pipeline: Using reference gene primer amplification, nucleated cell counts were estimated. Repertoires were generated with immunoSEQ multiplex PCR, while TCRdb's copy carries only in-frame clones and drops some. V and J calls and clone size are given by that table; D and trimming were obtained from the DNA. This table holds 160,000 or so clones, 78% found once. After removal of 3 bases from V and 1 base from J, the junction contained 3 bases not matched to a gene. The CDR3 extends over 16 amino acids. Germline-derived CDR1 and CDR2 are KGHSH and LQKENI. The sample taken for sequencing was peripheral blood. The receptor was derived from a woman older than 75 with acute or convalescent COVID-19. The chain has TRBV18 and TRBJ1-3, with 10 nucleotides matching TRBD1. DNA for the CDR3: TGTGCCAGCTCACCTGGGACAGGGGATTCTGGAAACACCATATATTTT. This translates into CASSPGTGDSGNTIYF.